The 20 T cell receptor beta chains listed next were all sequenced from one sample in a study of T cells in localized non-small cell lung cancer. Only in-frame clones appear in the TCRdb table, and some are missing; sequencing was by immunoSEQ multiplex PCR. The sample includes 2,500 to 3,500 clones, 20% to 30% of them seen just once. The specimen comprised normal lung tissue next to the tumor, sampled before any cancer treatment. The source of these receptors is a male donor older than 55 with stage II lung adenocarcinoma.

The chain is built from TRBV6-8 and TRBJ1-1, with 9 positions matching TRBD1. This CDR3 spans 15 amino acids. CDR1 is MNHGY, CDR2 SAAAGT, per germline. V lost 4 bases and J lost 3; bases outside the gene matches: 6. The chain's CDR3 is CASSFPGQGHTEAFF. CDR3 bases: TGTGCCAGCAGTTTCCCGGGACAGGGTCACACTGAAGCTTTCTTT.

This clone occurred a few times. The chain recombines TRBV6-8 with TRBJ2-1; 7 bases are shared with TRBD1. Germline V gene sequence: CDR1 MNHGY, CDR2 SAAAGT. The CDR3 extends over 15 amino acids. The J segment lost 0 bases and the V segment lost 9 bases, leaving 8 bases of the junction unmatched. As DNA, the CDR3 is TGTGCCAGTCCCGACGCAGGGGGCTCCTACAATGAGCAGTTCTTC. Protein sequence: CASPDAGGSYNEQFF.

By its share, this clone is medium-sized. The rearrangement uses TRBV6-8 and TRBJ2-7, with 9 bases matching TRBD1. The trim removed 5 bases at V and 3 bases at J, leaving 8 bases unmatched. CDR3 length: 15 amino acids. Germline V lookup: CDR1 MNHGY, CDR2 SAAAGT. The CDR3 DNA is TGTGCCAGCAGTCCGGGACAGGGACTCTTCTACGAGCAGTACTTC. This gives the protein CASSPGQGLFYEQYF.

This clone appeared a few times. The CDR3 is CASSRGGSSYNEQFF. Here the CDR3 DNA reads TGTGCCAGCAGCCGCGGGGGTTCCTCCTACAATGAGCAGTTCTTC. V gene TRBV9 combines with J gene TRBJ2-1; 7 nucleotides line up with TRBD2. Germline CDR1 reads SGDLS; CDR2 reads YYNGEE. Losses at the gene ends were 4 bases for V and 0 bases for J; bases not matched to a gene: 4. The CDR3 totals 15 residues.

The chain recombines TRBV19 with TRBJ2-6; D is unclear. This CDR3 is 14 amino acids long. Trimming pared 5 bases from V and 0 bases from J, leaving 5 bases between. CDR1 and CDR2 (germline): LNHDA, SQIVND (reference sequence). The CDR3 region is CASSGVSGANVLTF. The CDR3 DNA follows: TGTGCCAGTAGTGGGGTCTCTGGGGCCAACGTCCTGACTTTC.

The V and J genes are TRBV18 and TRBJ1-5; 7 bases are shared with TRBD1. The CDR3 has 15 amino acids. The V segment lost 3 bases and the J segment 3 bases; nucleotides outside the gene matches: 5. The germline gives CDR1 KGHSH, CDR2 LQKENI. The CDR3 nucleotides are TGTGCCAGCTCACCGCGGACAGGTAACAATCAGCCCCAGCATTTT. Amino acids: CASSPRTGNNQPQHF.

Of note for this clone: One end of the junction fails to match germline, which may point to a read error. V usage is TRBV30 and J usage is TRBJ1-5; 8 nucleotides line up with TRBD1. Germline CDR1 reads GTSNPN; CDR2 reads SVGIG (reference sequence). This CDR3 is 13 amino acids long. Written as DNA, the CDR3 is TGTGCCTGGAGTGGACAGGGGAATCGGCCCCAGCATTTT. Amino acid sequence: CAWSGQGNRPQHF.

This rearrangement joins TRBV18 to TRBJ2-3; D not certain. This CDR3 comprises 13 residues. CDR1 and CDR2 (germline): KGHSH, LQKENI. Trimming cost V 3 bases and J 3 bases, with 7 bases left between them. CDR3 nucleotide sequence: TGTGCCAGCTCACCGGACGGAACAGATACGCAGTATTTT. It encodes CASSPDGTDTQYF.

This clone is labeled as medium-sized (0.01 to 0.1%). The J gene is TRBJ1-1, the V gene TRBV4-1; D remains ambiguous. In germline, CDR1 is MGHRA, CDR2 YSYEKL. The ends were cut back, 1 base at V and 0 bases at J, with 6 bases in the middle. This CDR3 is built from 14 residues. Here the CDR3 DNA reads TGCGCCAGCAGCCAAGCGGTCTTGAACACTGAAGCTTTCTTT. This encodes CASSQAVLNTEAFF.

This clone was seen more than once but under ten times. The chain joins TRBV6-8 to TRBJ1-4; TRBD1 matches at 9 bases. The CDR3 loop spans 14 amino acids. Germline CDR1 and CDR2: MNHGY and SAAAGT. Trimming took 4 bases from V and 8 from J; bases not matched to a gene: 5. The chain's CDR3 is CASSFGQGKEKLFF. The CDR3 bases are TGTGCCAGCAGTTTCGGACAGGGGAAGGAAAAACTGTTTTTT.

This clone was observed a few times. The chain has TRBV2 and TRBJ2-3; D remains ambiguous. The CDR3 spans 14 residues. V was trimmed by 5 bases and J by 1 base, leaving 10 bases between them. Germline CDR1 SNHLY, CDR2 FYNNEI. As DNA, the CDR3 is TGTGCCAGCAGTACGGGTACAGGCACAGATACGCAGTATTTT. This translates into CASSTGTGTDTQYF.

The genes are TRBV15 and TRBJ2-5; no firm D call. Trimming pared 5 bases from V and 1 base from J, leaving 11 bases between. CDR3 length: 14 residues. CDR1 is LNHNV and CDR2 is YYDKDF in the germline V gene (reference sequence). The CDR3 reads CATSGHVFQETQYF. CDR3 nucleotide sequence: TGTGCCACCAGCGGTCACGTTTTCCAAGAGACCCAGTACTTC.

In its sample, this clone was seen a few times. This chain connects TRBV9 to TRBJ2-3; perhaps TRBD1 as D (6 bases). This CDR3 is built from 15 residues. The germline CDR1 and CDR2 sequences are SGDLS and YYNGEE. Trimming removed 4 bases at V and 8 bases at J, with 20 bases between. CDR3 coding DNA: TGTGCCAGCAGCATTCGGACAGCTTCACCCCTTACGCAGTATTTT. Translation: CASSIRTASPLTQYF.

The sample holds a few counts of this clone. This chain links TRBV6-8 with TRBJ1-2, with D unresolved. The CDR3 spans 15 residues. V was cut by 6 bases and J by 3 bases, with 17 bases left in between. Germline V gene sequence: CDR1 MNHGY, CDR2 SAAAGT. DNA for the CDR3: TGTGCCAGCAGCCTCGGAGGCGCAGGAGACTATGGCTACACCTTC. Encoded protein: CASSLGGAGDYGYTF.

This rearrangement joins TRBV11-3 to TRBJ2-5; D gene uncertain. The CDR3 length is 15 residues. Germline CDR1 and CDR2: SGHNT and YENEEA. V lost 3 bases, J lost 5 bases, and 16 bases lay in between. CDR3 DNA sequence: TGTGCCAGCAGCTTCCGCGACCCACAAGTGGAGACCCAGTACTTC. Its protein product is CASSFRDPQVETQYF.

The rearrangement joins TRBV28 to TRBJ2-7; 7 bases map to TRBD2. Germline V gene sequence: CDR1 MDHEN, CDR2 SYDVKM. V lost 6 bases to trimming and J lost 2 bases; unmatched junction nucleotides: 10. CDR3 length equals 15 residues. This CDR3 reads CASSPSGGSTYEQYF. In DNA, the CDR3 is TGTGCCAGCAGCCCATCGGGAGGTAGTACCTACGAGCAGTACTTC. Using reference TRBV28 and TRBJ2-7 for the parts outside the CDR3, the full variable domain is DVKVTQSSRYLVKRTGEKVFLECVQDMDHENMFWYRQDPGLGLRLIYFSYDVKMKEKGDIPEGYSVSREKKERFSLILESASTNQTSMYLCASSPSGGSTYEQYFGPGTRLTVT.

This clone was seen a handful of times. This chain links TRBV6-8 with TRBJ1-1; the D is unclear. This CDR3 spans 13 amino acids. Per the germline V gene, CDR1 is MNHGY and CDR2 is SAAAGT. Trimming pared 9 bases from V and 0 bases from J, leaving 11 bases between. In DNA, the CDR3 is TGTGCCAGTGGGCAGAACATGAACACTGAAGCTTTCTTT. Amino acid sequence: CASGQNMNTEAFF.

CDR3 in amino acids: CATSRDNSGLNTQYF. The CDR3 nucleotides are TGTGCCACCAGCAGAGATAATTCGGGACTCAATACGCAGTATTTT. The chain uses TRBV15 and TRBJ2-3; weak D call: TRBD2 (6 bases). The V end lost 0 bases, the J end lost 7 bases, and 14 bases lay between the germline ends. Per the germline V gene, CDR1 is LNHNV and CDR2 is YYDKDF (reference sequence). The CDR3 contains 15 residues.

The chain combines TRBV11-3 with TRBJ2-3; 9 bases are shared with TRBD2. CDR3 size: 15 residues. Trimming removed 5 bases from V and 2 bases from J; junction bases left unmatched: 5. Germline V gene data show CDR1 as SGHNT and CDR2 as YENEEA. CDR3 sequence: CASSVRGGPTDTQYF. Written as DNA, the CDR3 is TGTGCCAGCAGCGTGCGGGGGGGGCCCACAGATACGCAGTATTTT.

The CDR3 loop reads CASSQSRGTKNIQYF. The CDR3 nucleotides read TGCGCCAGCAGCCAGAGTAGGGGAACCAAAAACATTCAGTACTTC. The V gene is TRBV4-1, the J gene TRBJ2-4, with a tentative D call TRBD1 (5 bases). Deletions cut 3 bases from V and 2 bases from J, with 11 bases between. The CDR3 consists of 15 residues. In germline, CDR1 is MGHRA, CDR2 YSYEKL.